The clone carrying this T cell receptor beta chain was recorded only once. Measured with immunoSEQ multiplex PCR; TCRdb has only the in-frame clones, and not every one. The sample records about 78,000 clones, about 89% being singletons. The sample is drawn from a study of control samples from healthy donors and cancer patients. The CDR3 totals 13 residues. V was trimmed by 0 bases and J by 9 bases, leaving 10 bases between them. The germline V gene has CDR1 SGHKS and CDR2 YYEKEE (reference sequence). The clonotype originates from a woman aged 55-75 years in good health. Sample: blood. The chain has TRBV5-5 and TRBJ2-1, with a tentative D call TRBD2 (5 bases). CDR3 DNA: TGTGCCAGCAGCTTGGATCCGAGGGTTGAGCAGTTCTTC. Protein product: CASSLDPRVEQFF.